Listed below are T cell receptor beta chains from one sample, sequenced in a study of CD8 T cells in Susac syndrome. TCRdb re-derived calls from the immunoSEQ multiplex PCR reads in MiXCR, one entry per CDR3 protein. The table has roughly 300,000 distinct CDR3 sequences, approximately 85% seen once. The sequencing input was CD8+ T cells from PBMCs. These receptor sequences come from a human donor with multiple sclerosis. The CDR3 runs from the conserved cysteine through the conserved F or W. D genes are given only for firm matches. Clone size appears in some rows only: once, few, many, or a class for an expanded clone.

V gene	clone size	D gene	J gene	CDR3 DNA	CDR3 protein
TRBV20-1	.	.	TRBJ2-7	TGCAGTGCTAGAGATGTCGGGGGATCCCGGCCCTACGAGCAGTACTTC	CSARDVGGSRPYEQYF
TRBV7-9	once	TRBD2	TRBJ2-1	TGTGCCAGCAGCTTATGGCTAGCGGGGTCCAATGAGCAGTTCTTC	CASSLWLAGSNEQFF
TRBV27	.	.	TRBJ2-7	TGTGCCAGCAGTTTTGGGGCAGGTTGGTCCTACGAGCAGTACTTC	CASSFGAGWSYEQYF
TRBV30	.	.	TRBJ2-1	TGTGCCTGGAGACTCGGAGTCTCCTACAATGAGCAGTTCTTC	CAWRLGVSYNEQFF
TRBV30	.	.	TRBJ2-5	TGTGCCTGGAGTGTAGGGCCCCCGATTAGCGAGTTTCAAGAGACCCAGTACTTC	CAWSVGPPISEFQETQYF
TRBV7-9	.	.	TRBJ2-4	TGTGCCAGCAGCCCCCGGAGGGATACTGGGACCAAAAACATTCAGTACTTC	CASSPRRDTGTKNIQYF
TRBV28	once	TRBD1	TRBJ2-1	TGTGCCAGCAGTTTCCGGGACAGGGTCTACAATGAGCAGTTCTTC	CASSFRDRVYNEQFF
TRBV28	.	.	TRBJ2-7	TGTGCCAGCAGTTTCCAGGGGATCGGCTACGAGCAGTACTTC	CASSFQGIGYEQYF
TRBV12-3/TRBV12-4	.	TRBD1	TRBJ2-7	TGTGCCAGCAGTTCGGACAGGGGATGGGAGCAGTACTTC	CASSSDRGWEQYF
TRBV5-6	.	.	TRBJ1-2	TGTGCCAGCAGCTTGGGGGGCAGGGTCTATGGCTACACCTTC	CASSLGGRVYGYTF
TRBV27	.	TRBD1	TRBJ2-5	TGTGCCAGCAGTTGGACAGGGAGGAGGGAGACCCAGTACTTC	CASSWTGRRETQYF
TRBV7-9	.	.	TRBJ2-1	TGTGCCAGCAGCTTAGAGTCGGGTAATGAGCAGTTCTTC	CASSLESGNEQFF
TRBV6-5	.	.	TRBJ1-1	TGTGCCAGCAGTTACTCCCACGGGGAGACCCACACTGAAGCTTTCTTT	CASSYSHGETHTEAFF
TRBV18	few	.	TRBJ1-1	TGTGCCAGTAGTCCCCCCGGGATGAACACTGAAGCTTTCTTT	CASSPPGMNTEAFF
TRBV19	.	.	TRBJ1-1	TGTGCCAGTAGTATAGGAGGGCCGATGAACACTGAAGCTTTCTTT	CASSIGGPMNTEAFF
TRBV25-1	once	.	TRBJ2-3	TGTGCCAGCAGTGAATTGTCTGGGAGGAGCACAGATACGCAGTATTTT	CASSELSGRSTDTQYF
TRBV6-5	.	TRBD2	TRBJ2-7	TGTGCCAGCAGTTACGGGGGACTAGAGCTGAGCTCCTACGAGCAGTACTTC	CASSYGGLELSSYEQYF
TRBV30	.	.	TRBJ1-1	TGTGCCTTTCTAGCCTACACTGAAGCTTTCTTT	CAFLAYTEAFF
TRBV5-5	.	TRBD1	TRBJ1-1	TGTGCCACCGACTGGGGACAGGGGGACACTGAAGCTTTCTTT	CATDWGQGDTEAFF
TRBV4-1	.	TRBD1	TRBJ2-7	TGCGCCAGCACGGACAGGGGTACCTACGAGCAGTACTTC	CASTDRGTYEQYF
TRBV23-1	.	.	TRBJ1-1	TGCGCCAGCAGTCACCCCGAATGGTCTGACACCGAAGCTTTCTTT	CASSHPEWSDTEAFF
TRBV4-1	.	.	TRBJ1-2	TGCGCCAGCAGCCAAGACTGGGACACCTCTAACTATGGCTACACCTTC	CASSQDWDTSNYGYTF